One T cell receptor (beta chain) is described in this entry. The antigen is unknown. CDR1 and CDR2 from the germline V gene are SGHAT and FQDESV (reference sequence). J was trimmed by 7 bases and V by 5 bases; bases with no gene match: 21. The CDR3 spans 19 residues. Carrying unique molecular identifiers, the cDNA also gained a universal primer site through template switching. TCRdb used MiXCR to reprocess the 5' RACE reads, holding one entry per CDR3 protein. The sample carries roughly 200,000 distinct CDR3 sequences, 6% to 9% recorded once. This sample was included in a study of identical twins. Findings of the study overall: A lower insertion count was a feature of abundant cord blood beta clonotypes, with no such feature in memory repertoires.

These data are also associated with another study on yellow fever vaccine responses in identical twins.

This receptor was obtained from a woman between 18 and 30 years old in good health. The sequencing sample was made of memory (CD45RO+) T cells sorted from blood. The chain employs TRBV11-1 and TRBJ1-3; 9 nucleotides align to TRBD1. As DNA, the CDR3 is TGTGCCAGCAGCCCAACTACACGCCGGGACAGGGAAATTACCAACACCATATATTTT. Protein product: CASSPTTRRDREITNTIYF.